This TCR beta chain is drawn from a study of T cell responses to AZD1222 COVID-19 vaccine. This CDR3 is built from 11 residues. The V and J ends lost 7 bases and 4 bases respectively, with 9 bases between them. Germline V gene data show CDR1 as SGDLS and CDR2 as YYNGEE. The table came from immunoSEQ multiplex PCR; TCRdb's copy has only in-frame clones and leaves some out. The table has some 130,000 clones, about 87% seen once. This clone has just one count. This sample comprised peripheral blood, obtained on day 0 of AZD1222 vaccination. This sequence originates from an adult in good health. This chain connects TRBV9 to TRBJ2-7; D not certain. For the CDR3, the DNA is TGTGCCAGCGGGAACGCTTACGAGCAGTACTTC. This encodes CASGNAYEQYF.